The 13 T cell receptor beta chains below were found in one sample sequenced in a study of blood T cell repertoires in COVID-19. Produced via immunoSEQ multiplex PCR; TCRdb's table is partial and in-frame only. The profile shows approximately 190,000 clones, 80% of them singletons. The sequencing sample was made of peripheral blood. The receptors stem from a man between 60 and 75 years old with acute or convalescent COVID-19.

The chain joins TRBV4-2 to TRBJ2-2, with TRBD2 matching over 11 bases. V lost 4 bases to trimming and J lost 6 bases; unmatched junction nucleotides: 7. Looked up from germline, CDR1 is LGHNA and CDR2 is YNFKEQ. The CDR3 sequence is 16 residues long. The CDR3 DNA sequence: TGTGCCAGCAGCCCCGTTAGCGGGGGGGCGGCCGGGGAGCTGTTTTTT. Its translation: CASSPVSGGAAGELFF.

This clone was seen more than once but under ten times. J is TRBJ1-1 and V is TRBV4-3; D gene unclear. From germline, CDR1 is LGHNA and CDR2 YSLEER. The CDR3 runs 16 residues. V lost 2 bases, J lost 6 bases, and 19 bases lay in between. As DNA, the CDR3 is TGCGCCAGCAGCCAAACAACGTGGCAGGCCGACGCTGAAGCTTTCTTT. Translated, it gives CASSQTTWQADAEAFF.

This chain links TRBV6-5 with TRBJ1-2, with TRBD1 matching 7 bases. The CDR3 consists of 16 residues. V lost 1 base to trimming and J lost 6 bases; unmatched junction nucleotides: 11. Germline loops: CDR1 MNHEY, CDR2 SVGAGI. The CDR3 coding sequence is TGTGCCAGCAGTTACTGGCCCCGGACAGGAGCCCATGGCTACACCTTC. Protein sequence: CASSYWPRTGAHGYTF.

The chain links TRBV29-1 to TRBJ2-3; tentatively, D is TRBD2 (6 bases). Germline CDR1 SQVTM, CDR2 ANQGSEA. This CDR3 is built from 15 residues. The V and J ends lost 3 bases and 2 bases respectively, with 15 bases between them. The CDR3 DNA reads TGCAGCGTTGAGTCCCGCGGGGAAGCCACAGATACGCAGTATTTT. Amino acids: CSVESRGEATDTQYF.

In its sample, this clone was seen a few times. The rearrangement uses TRBV6-2 or TRBV6-3 and TRBJ2-2, with 10 bases identical to TRBD1. The germline gives CDR1 MNHEY, CDR2 SVGEGT. With 1 base clipped from V and 3 bases from J, the junction kept 5 bases outside the gene matches. The CDR3 sequence is 17 residues long. Here the CDR3 reads CASSYLGQGVHTGELFF. CDR3 nucleotides: TGTGCCAGCAGTTACTTAGGACAGGGGGTTCACACCGGGGAGCTGTTTTTT.

The rearrangement links TRBV19 to TRBJ2-1, with 7 bases fitting TRBD2. Germline V gene lookup returns CDR1 LNHDA and CDR2 SQIVND (reference sequence). V trimming: 2 bases; J trimming: 4 bases; junction bases outside the gene matches: 2. This CDR3 contains 14 residues. For the CDR3, the DNA is TGTGCCAGTAGTATATCTAGCGGTTACAATGAGCAGTTCTTC. It is translated as CASSISSGYNEQFF.

J is TRBJ1-5 and V is TRBV2, with 7 bases fitting TRBD1. Germline V lookup: CDR1 SNHLY, CDR2 FYNNEI. With V trimmed by 6 bases and J by 0 bases, 5 bases remained unmatched. The CDR3 is made up of 15 amino acids. CDR3 sequence: CASSPGQYSNQPQHF. CDR3 coding DNA: TGTGCCAGCAGCCCGGGACAGTATAGCAATCAGCCCCAGCATTTT.

This clone has only a few counts. This chain connects TRBV12-3 or TRBV12-4 to TRBJ1-2; the D gene is possibly TRBD1 (5 bases). The CDR3 length is 12 residues. The germline V and J ends were trimmed by 4 bases and 5 bases, with 8 bases remaining between them. CDR3 coding DNA: TGTGCCAGCAGTTCAGGGCTATATGGCTACACCTTC. This gives the protein CASSSGLYGYTF.

In this sample, this clone turned up many times. V and J are TRBV13 and TRBJ1-5; TRBD1 aligns across 8 bases. V was clipped by 2 bases and J by 0 bases; unmatched bases: 18. Per the germline V gene, CDR1 is PRHDT and CDR2 is FYEKMQ (reference sequence). The CDR3 has 21 residues. The CDR3 DNA reads as TGTGCCAGCAGCTTACCCCTCGGACACTGGGACAGGAACTATAGCAATCAGCCCCAGCATTTT. Translated, it gives CASSLPLGHWDRNYSNQPQHF.

V and J are TRBV3-1 (or the pseudogene TRBV3-2) and TRBJ2-3, with TRBD2 matching over 11 bases. V was clipped by 7 bases and J by 6 bases; unmatched bases: 9. Germline CDR1 and CDR2: LGHDT and YNNKEL (reference sequence). CDR3 size: 15 residues. CDR3 residues: CASTPTSGTRDTQYF. CDR3 nucleotide sequence: TGTGCCAGCACCCCGACTAGCGGGACCAGGGATACGCAGTATTTT.

The sample holds a few counts of this clone. This chain links TRBV12-5 with TRBJ1-2; 7 positions match TRBD1. CDR1 is LGHNT, CDR2 FRNRAP, per germline. Trimming at V came to 0 bases and at J to 6 bases, leaving 13 bases not matched to a gene. CDR3 size: 17 residues. The CDR3 protein is CASGLVPPRQGHHGYTF. The CDR3 bases are TGTGCTAGTGGTTTGGTACCCCCCCGACAGGGCCATCATGGCTACACCTTC.

This sequence joins TRBV4-1 and TRBJ1-5; 8 bases line up with TRBD1. Germline V gene data show CDR1 as MGHRA and CDR2 as YSYEKL. Trimming cost V 2 bases and J 5 bases; bases outside gene matches: 14. CDR3 length: 18 amino acids. CDR3 nucleotides: TGCGCCAGCAGCCAAACATCCTGGTATACAGGGGGTGATCAGCCCCAGCATTTT. Protein: CASSQTSWYTGGDQPQHF.

V is TRBV5-1 and J is TRBJ1-2; TRBD1 agrees at 10 bases. The ends lost 4 bases at V and 4 bases at J; junction bases unmatched: 4. CDR1 is SGHRS, CDR2 YFSETQ, per germline. The CDR3 is made up of 14 amino acids. CDR3 sequence reads: CASSEGQGPYGYTF. CDR3 sequence (DNA): TGCGCCAGCAGCGAGGGACAGGGGCCCTATGGCTACACCTTC.